These T cell receptor beta chains were read from a single sample in a study of T cells after yellow fever vaccination. Via MiXCR, TCRdb re-called the 5' RACE reads, giving one row per CDR3 protein. The sample comprises 200,000 to 300,000 distinct CDR3 sequences, 6.5% to 7.5% of which are singletons, and approximately 1% rests with the top ten. This specimen was CD4+ T cells sorted from PBMCs, taken on the day of the yellow fever booster vaccination. These receptor sequences come from a man under 40 who received the YFV17D yellow fever vaccine. Both conserved end residues are part of each CDR3. Fields, in order: J gene, V gene, clone size, D gene, CDR3 protein, CDR3 DNA. The D gene is left open where the match is weak. A clone size is listed for some rows: how often the clone was seen (once, few, many), or a class if it is expanded.

j_gene: TRBJ2-2
v_gene: TRBV7-2
abundance: few
d_gene: TRBD2
CDR3aa: CASSSSGRAKAGELFF
CDR3nt: TGTGCCAGCAGCTCTAGCGGGAGGGCCAAGGCCGGGGAGCTGTTTTTT

j_gene: TRBJ2-1
v_gene: TRBV20-1
abundance: few
d_gene: TRBD2
CDR3aa: CSATGLAVNEQFF
CDR3nt: TGCAGTGCTACGGGACTAGCGGTCAATGAGCAGTTCTTC

j_gene: TRBJ2-5
v_gene: TRBV5-1
abundance: .
d_gene: TRBD1
CDR3aa: CASSLASGQYQETQYF
CDR3nt: TGCGCCAGCAGCTTGGCCTCGGGACAGTACCAAGAGACCCAGTACTTC

j_gene: TRBJ2-7
v_gene: TRBV7-2
abundance: few
d_gene: TRBD2
CDR3aa: CASSLALTSGRAGEQYF
CDR3nt: TGTGCCAGCAGCTTAGCGCTAACTAGCGGGAGGGCCGGGGAGCAGTACTTC

j_gene: TRBJ2-2
v_gene: TRBV4-2
abundance: few
d_gene: .
CDR3aa: CASSQEGASNTGELFF
CDR3nt: TGTGCCAGCAGCCAAGAAGGGGCCTCGAACACCGGGGAGCTGTTTTTT

j_gene: TRBJ1-3
v_gene: TRBV12-3/TRBV12-4
abundance: .
d_gene: .
CDR3aa: CASTLSTRASSGNTIYF
CDR3nt: TGTGCCAGCACCCTTTCAACGCGGGCCAGCTCTGGAAACACCATATATTTT

j_gene: TRBJ1-1
v_gene: TRBV7-8
abundance: .
d_gene: .
CDR3aa: CASSLDLRGGPEAFF
CDR3nt: TGTGCCAGCAGCTTAGACCTCAGGGGAGGCCCTGAAGCTTTCTTT

j_gene: TRBJ2-2
v_gene: TRBV5-4
abundance: many
d_gene: .
CDR3aa: CASSLLSNTGELFF
CDR3nt: TGTGCCAGCAGCCTTTTATCGAACACCGGGGAGCTGTTTTTT

j_gene: TRBJ1-2
v_gene: TRBV5-1
abundance: .
d_gene: .
CDR3aa: CASSLEQGSGYTF
CDR3nt: TGCGCCAGCAGCTTGGAACAGGGTAGTGGCTACACCTTC

j_gene: TRBJ2-5
v_gene: TRBV20-1
abundance: many
d_gene: .
CDR3aa: CSVGLLETQYF
CDR3nt: TGCAGTGTCGGGCTTTTAGAGACCCAGTACTTC

j_gene: TRBJ2-2
v_gene: TRBV7-2
abundance: few
d_gene: TRBD2
CDR3aa: CASSFLAGGGGELFF
CDR3nt: TGTGCCAGCAGCTTCCTAGCGGGAGGTGGCGGGGAGCTGTTTTTT

j_gene: TRBJ1-5
v_gene: TRBV5-6
abundance: few
d_gene: .
CDR3aa: CASSLRQVVQGPQHF
CDR3nt: TGTGCCAGCAGCTTGAGACAGGTAGTGCAAGGGCCCCAGCATTTT

j_gene: TRBJ2-3
v_gene: TRBV7-6
abundance: many
d_gene: .
CDR3aa: CASSRDTFLRATDTQYF
CDR3nt: TGTGCCAGCAGTCGCGACACCTTCCTCAGGGCCACAGATACGCAGTATTTT

j_gene: TRBJ2-2
v_gene: TRBV20-1
abundance: .
d_gene: .
CDR3aa: CCARVGRGYRSGELFF
CDR3nt: TGCTGTGCTAGAGTGGGTCGGGGTTATCGGAGCGGGGAGCTGTTTTTT

j_gene: TRBJ2-1
v_gene: TRBV7-9
abundance: few
d_gene: .
CDR3aa: CASSPGINEQFF
CDR3nt: TGTGCCAGCAGCCCCGGGATCAATGAGCAGTTCTTC

j_gene: TRBJ2-4
v_gene: TRBV4-2
abundance: many
d_gene: TRBD2
CDR3aa: CASSHRPGREGKNIQYF
CDR3nt: TGTGCCAGCAGCCATCGTCCCGGGCGGGAGGGCAAAAACATTCAGTACTTC

j_gene: TRBJ2-7
v_gene: TRBV6-1
abundance: few
d_gene: TRBD2
CDR3aa: CASMGLAGRGYEQYF
CDR3nt: TGTGCCAGCATGGGACTAGCGGGACGTGGCTACGAGCAGTACTTC

j_gene: TRBJ2-1
v_gene: TRBV7-7
abundance: .
d_gene: TRBD2
CDR3aa: CASSPGLAANEQFF
CDR3nt: TGTGCTAGCAGCCCGGGACTAGCGGCCAATGAGCAGTTCTTC

j_gene: TRBJ2-1
v_gene: TRBV6-1
abundance: few
d_gene: TRBD1
CDR3aa: CASRADRGTAMSFF
CDR3nt: TGTGCCAGCAGAGCAGACAGGGGGACCGCGATGTCGTTCTTC

j_gene: TRBJ1-1
v_gene: TRBV5-4
abundance: .
d_gene: .
CDR3aa: CASSLGASPNTEAFF
CDR3nt: TGTGCCAGCAGCTTGGGAGCCAGCCCAAACACTGAAGCTTTCTTT

j_gene: TRBJ2-1
v_gene: TRBV5-1
abundance: many
d_gene: TRBD2
CDR3aa: CASSSGLVGEQFF
CDR3nt: TGCGCCAGCAGCTCCGGACTAGTCGGTGAGCAGTTCTTC

j_gene: TRBJ2-5
v_gene: TRBV11-2
abundance: .
d_gene: .
CDR3aa: CASSPRVQGRETQYF
CDR3nt: TGTGCCAGCAGTCCTCGAGTACAGGGAAGAGAGACCCAGTACTTC

j_gene: TRBJ1-6
v_gene: TRBV15
abundance: .
d_gene: .
CDR3aa: CATSGPARDGFYSPLHF
CDR3nt: TGTGCCACCAGCGGGCCGGCACGGGACGGATTCTATTCACCCCTCCACTTT

j_gene: TRBJ1-4
v_gene: TRBV18
abundance: many
d_gene: .
CDR3aa: CASSLNEKLFF
CDR3nt: TGTGCCAGCTCCCTGAATGAAAAACTGTTTTTT

j_gene: TRBJ2-1
v_gene: TRBV5-6
abundance: .
d_gene: .
CDR3aa: CASNPGSGRRYNEQFF
CDR3nt: TGTGCCAGCAACCCCGGGAGTGGGAGGCGCTACAATGAGCAGTTCTTC

j_gene: TRBJ2-3
v_gene: TRBV5-1
abundance: .
d_gene: TRBD2
CDR3aa: CASSRTSGRARTDTQYF
CDR3nt: TGCGCCAGCAGCCGCACGAGCGGGAGGGCGAGGACAGATACGCAGTATTTT

j_gene: TRBJ2-6
v_gene: TRBV25-1
abundance: .
d_gene: .
CDR3aa: CASSETGGAGANVLTF
CDR3nt: TGTGCCAGCAGTGAAACGGGGGGCGCTGGGGCCAACGTCCTGACTTTC

j_gene: TRBJ2-1
v_gene: TRBV7-2
abundance: many
d_gene: .
CDR3aa: CASSLAGGDYNEQFF
CDR3nt: TGTGCCAGCAGCTTAGCGGGTGGGGATTACAATGAGCAGTTCTTC

j_gene: TRBJ2-1
v_gene: TRBV7-9
abundance: many
d_gene: TRBD1
CDR3aa: CASSPRTGIGNEQFF
CDR3nt: TGTGCCAGCAGCCCTCGGACAGGGATTGGAAATGAGCAGTTCTTC

j_gene: TRBJ2-3
v_gene: TRBV29-1
abundance: many
d_gene: TRBD2
CDR3aa: CSIKLAGGTDTQYF
CDR3nt: TGCAGCATTAAACTAGCGGGAGGCACAGATACGCAGTATTTT

j_gene: TRBJ1-2
v_gene: TRBV6-2/TRBV6-3
abundance: few
d_gene: .
CDR3aa: CASSYLGQYGYTF
CDR3nt: TGTGCCAGCAGTTACCTCGGACAGTATGGCTACACCTTC

j_gene: TRBJ2-2
v_gene: TRBV18
abundance: few
d_gene: TRBD1
CDR3aa: CASSPGQGNGELFF
CDR3nt: TGTGCCAGCTCACCGGGACAGGGAAACGGGGAGCTGTTTTTT

j_gene: TRBJ1-4
v_gene: TRBV12-3/TRBV12-4
abundance: .
d_gene: .
CDR3aa: CASSGGSIAANEKLFF
CDR3nt: TGTGCCAGCAGCGGTGGGTCGATAGCTGCTAATGAAAAACTGTTTTTT

j_gene: TRBJ2-1
v_gene: TRBV10-3
abundance: many
d_gene: .
CDR3aa: CAISLGGASYNEQFF
CDR3nt: TGTGCCATCAGTCTTGGGGGGGCTTCCTACAATGAGCAGTTCTTC

j_gene: TRBJ2-2
v_gene: TRBV7-9
abundance: .
d_gene: TRBD2
CDR3aa: CASSTRAGGDGGELFF
CDR3nt: TGTGCCAGCAGTACCAGAGCGGGAGGGGACGGCGGGGAGCTGTTTTTT

j_gene: TRBJ2-7
v_gene: TRBV19
abundance: many
d_gene: TRBD1
CDR3aa: CASRDDPGGNEQYF
CDR3nt: TGTGCCAGTAGGGACGACCCAGGGGGCAACGAGCAGTACTTC

j_gene: TRBJ2-1
v_gene: TRBV7-2
abundance: many
d_gene: .
CDR3aa: CASSLQSRGDEQFF
CDR3nt: TGTGCCAGCAGCTTACAAAGCAGGGGCGATGAGCAGTTCTTC

j_gene: TRBJ1-6
v_gene: TRBV20-1
abundance: .
d_gene: .
CDR3aa: CSAREGLGNSPLHF
CDR3nt: TGCAGTGCTAGAGAAGGGTTGGGAAATTCACCCCTCCACTTT

j_gene: TRBJ2-3
v_gene: TRBV7-2
abundance: many
d_gene: TRBD2
CDR3aa: CASSALAGGGTDTQYF
CDR3nt: TGTGCCAGCAGCGCCCTAGCGGGAGGGGGCACAGATACGCAGTATTTT

j_gene: TRBJ2-4
v_gene: TRBV9
abundance: many
d_gene: TRBD1
CDR3aa: CASSPGTELNIQYF
CDR3nt: TGTGCCAGCAGCCCCGGGACAGAATTAAACATTCAGTACTTC

j_gene: TRBJ1-5
v_gene: TRBV20-1
abundance: many
d_gene: .
CDR3aa: CSAPTAFNQPQHF
CDR3nt: TGCAGTGCTCCAACAGCTTTCAATCAGCCCCAGCATTTT

j_gene: TRBJ2-6
v_gene: TRBV29-1
abundance: many
d_gene: .
CDR3aa: CSSSDTSGANVLTF
CDR3nt: TGCAGCTCAAGCGACACGTCTGGGGCCAACGTCCTGACTTTC

j_gene: TRBJ2-1
v_gene: TRBV27
abundance: .
d_gene: TRBD2
CDR3aa: CASKALEMAGERLYNEQFF
CDR3nt: TGTGCCAGCAAGGCCTTGGAGATGGCGGGAGAGCGCCTGTACAATGAGCAGTTCTTC

j_gene: TRBJ1-2
v_gene: TRBV7-8
abundance: .
d_gene: .
CDR3aa: CASSSLLRGGDYGYTF
CDR3nt: TGTGCCAGCAGCTCACTTTTGAGGGGCGGAGACTATGGCTACACCTTC

j_gene: TRBJ2-4
v_gene: TRBV12-3/TRBV12-4
abundance: few
d_gene: TRBD2
CDR3aa: CASSFLAGGFGKNIQYF
CDR3nt: TGTGCCAGCAGTTTCTTAGCGGGAGGGTTCGGCAAAAACATTCAGTACTTC

j_gene: TRBJ1-1
v_gene: TRBV5-1
abundance: many
d_gene: TRBD1
CDR3aa: CASGDRVNTEAFF
CDR3nt: TGCGCCAGCGGTGACAGGGTGAACACTGAAGCTTTCTTT

j_gene: TRBJ1-1
v_gene: TRBV20-1
abundance: few
d_gene: .
CDR3aa: CSAREGNREDTEAFF
CDR3nt: TGCAGTGCTAGAGAGGGGAACAGGGAGGACACTGAAGCTTTCTTT

j_gene: TRBJ2-1
v_gene: TRBV27
abundance: once
d_gene: .
CDR3aa: CATGPSLGNEQFF
CDR3nt: TGTGCCACGGGACCTAGTTTGGGGAATGAGCAGTTCTTC

j_gene: TRBJ2-7
v_gene: TRBV6-4
abundance: .
d_gene: TRBD1
CDR3aa: CASSQTGGRYEQYF
CDR3nt: TGTGCCAGCAGTCAGACAGGGGGTAGGTACGAGCAGTACTTC

j_gene: TRBJ2-7
v_gene: TRBV5-4
abundance: few
d_gene: TRBD1
CDR3aa: CASSINRGTEEQYF
CDR3nt: TGTGCCAGCAGCATCAACAGGGGGACGGAAGAGCAGTACTTC